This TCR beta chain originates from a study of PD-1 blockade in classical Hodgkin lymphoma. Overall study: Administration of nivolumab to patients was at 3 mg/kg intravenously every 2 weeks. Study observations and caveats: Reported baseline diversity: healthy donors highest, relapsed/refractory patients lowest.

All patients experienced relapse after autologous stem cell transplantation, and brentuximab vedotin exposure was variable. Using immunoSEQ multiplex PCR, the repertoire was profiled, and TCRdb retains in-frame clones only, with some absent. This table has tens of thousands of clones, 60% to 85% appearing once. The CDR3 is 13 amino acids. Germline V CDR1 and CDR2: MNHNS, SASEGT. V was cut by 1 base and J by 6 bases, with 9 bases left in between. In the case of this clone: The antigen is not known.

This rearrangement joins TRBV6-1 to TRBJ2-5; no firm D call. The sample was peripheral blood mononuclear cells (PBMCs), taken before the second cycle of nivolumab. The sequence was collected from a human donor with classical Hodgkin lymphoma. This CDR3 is CASSEGTAQTQYF. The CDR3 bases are TGTGCCAGCAGTGAAGGTACAGCACAGACCCAGTACTTC.